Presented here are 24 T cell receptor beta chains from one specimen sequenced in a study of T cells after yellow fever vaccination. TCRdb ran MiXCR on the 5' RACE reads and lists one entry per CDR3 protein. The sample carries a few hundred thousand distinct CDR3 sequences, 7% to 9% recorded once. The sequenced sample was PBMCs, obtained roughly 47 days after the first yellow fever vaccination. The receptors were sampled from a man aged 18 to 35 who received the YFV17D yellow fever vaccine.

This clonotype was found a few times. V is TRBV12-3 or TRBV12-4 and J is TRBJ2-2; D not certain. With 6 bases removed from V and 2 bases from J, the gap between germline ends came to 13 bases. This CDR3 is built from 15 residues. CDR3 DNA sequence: TGTGCCAGCAGCCTCCCGACGGGTAACACCGGGGAGCTGTTTTTT. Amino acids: CASSLPTGNTGELFF.

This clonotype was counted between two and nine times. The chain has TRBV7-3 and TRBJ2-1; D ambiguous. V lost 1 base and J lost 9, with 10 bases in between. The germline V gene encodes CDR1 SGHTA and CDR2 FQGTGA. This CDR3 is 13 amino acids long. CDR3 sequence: CASSLSSRGEQFF. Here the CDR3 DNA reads TGTGCCAGCAGCTTAAGTTCACGCGGTGAGCAGTTCTTC. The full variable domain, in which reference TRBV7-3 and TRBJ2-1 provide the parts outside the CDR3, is GAGVSQTPSNKVTEKGKYVELRCDPISGHTALYWYRQSLGQGPEFLIYFQGTGAADDSGLPNDRFFAVRPEGSVSTLKIQRTERGDSAVYLCASSLSSRGEQFFGPGTRLTVL.

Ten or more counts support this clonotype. The CDR3 coding sequence is TGTGCCAGCTCCCTTCAGGGGGGACAAACCAATCAGCCCCAGCATTTT. Translated: CASSLQGGQTNQPQHF. The genes are TRBV18 and TRBJ1-5; 7 nucleotides match TRBD1. This CDR3 comprises 16 residues. The V gene's germline CDR1 is KGHSH and CDR2 LQKENI. The trim removed 6 bases at V and 3 bases at J, leaving 11 bases unmatched.

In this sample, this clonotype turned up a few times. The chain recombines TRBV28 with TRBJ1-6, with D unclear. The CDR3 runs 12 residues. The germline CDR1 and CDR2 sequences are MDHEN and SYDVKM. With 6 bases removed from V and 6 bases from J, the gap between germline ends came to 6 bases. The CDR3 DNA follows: TGTGCCAGCAGGGTAATTAATTCACCCCTCCACTTT. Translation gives CASRVINSPLHF. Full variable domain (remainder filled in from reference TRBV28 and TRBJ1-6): DVKVTQSSRYLVKRTGEKVFLECVQDMDHENMFWYRQDPGLGLRLIYFSYDVKMKEKGDIPEGYSVSREKKERFSLILESASTNQTSMYLCASRVINSPLHFGNGTRLTVT.

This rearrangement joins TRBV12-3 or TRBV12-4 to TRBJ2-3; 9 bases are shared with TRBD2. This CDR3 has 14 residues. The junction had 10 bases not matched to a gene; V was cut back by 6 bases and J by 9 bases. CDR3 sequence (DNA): TGTGCCAGCAGCTCCGGGACTAGCTGGAACACGCAGTATTTT. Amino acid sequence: CASSSGTSWNTQYF.

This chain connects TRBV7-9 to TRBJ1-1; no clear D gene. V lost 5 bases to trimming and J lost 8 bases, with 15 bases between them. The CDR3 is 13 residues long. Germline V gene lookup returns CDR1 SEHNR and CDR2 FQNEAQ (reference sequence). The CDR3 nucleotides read TGTGCCAGCAGCCGTGCTAGGACCCCCGAAGCTTTCTTT. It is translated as CASSRARTPEAFF.

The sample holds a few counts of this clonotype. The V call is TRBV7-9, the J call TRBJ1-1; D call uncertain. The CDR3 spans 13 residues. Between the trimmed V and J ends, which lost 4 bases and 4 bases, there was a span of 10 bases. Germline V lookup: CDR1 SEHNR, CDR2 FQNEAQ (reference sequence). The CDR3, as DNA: TGTGCCAGCAGCTCCTCAGGAAGCACTGAAGCTTTCTTT. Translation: CASSSSGSTEAFF.

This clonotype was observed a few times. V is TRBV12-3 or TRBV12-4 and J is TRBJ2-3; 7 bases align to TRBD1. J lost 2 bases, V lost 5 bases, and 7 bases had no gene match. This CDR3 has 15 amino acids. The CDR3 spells CASSIPGTATDTQYF. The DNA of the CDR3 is TGTGCCAGCAGTATACCCGGGACAGCCACAGATACGCAGTATTTT.

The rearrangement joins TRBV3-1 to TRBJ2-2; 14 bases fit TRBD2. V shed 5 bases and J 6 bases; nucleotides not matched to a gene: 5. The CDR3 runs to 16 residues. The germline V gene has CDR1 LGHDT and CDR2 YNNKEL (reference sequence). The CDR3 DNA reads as TGTGCCAGCAGCATGACTAGCGGGGGGGCCGCCGGGGAGCTGTTTTTT. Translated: CASSMTSGGAAGELFF.

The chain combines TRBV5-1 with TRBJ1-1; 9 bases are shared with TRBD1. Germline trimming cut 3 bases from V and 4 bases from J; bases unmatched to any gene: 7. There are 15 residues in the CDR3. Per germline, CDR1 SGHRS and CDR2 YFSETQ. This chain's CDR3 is CASSWGDRDSTEAFF. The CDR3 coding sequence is TGCGCCAGCAGCTGGGGGGACAGGGATAGCACTGAAGCTTTCTTT.

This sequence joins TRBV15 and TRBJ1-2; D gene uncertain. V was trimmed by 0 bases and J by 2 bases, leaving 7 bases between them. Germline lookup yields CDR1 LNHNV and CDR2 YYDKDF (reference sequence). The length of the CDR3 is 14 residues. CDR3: CATSRDPANYGYTF. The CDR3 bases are TGTGCCACCAGCAGAGATCCGGCCAACTATGGCTACACCTTC.

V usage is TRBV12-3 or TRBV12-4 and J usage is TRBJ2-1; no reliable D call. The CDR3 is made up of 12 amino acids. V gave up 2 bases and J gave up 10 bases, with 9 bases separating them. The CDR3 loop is CASSLLLEEQFF. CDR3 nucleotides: TGTGCCAGCAGTTTATTGCTCGAGGAGCAGTTCTTC.

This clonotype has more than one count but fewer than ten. CDR3 sequence reads: CASSPSGNSYNEQFF. CDR3 in DNA: TGTGCCAGCAGCCCAAGCGGCAACTCCTACAATGAGCAGTTCTTC. This chain joins TRBV7-9 and TRBJ2-1; tentative D call: TRBD2 (5 bases). Trimming stripped 5 bases from V and 0 bases from J, with 11 bases between. This CDR3 has 15 residues. Germline CDR1 and CDR2: SEHNR and FQNEAQ (reference sequence).

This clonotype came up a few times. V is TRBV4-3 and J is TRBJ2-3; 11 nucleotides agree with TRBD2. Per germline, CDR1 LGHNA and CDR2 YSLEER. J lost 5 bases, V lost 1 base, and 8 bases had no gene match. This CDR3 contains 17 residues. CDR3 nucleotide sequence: TGCGCCAGCAGCCAAGCCACAACTAGCGGGGGTGGAGATACGCAGTATTTT. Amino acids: CASSQATTSGGGDTQYF.

The CDR3 reads CASRRTDRVTEAFF. Written as DNA, the CDR3 is TGTGCCAGCAGGCGAACGGACAGGGTCACTGAAGCTTTCTTT. The V call is TRBV12-3 or TRBV12-4, the J call TRBJ1-1, with 8 bases aligning to TRBD1. Losses at the gene ends were 6 bases for V and 4 bases for J; bases not matched to a gene: 7. The CDR3 has 14 amino acids.

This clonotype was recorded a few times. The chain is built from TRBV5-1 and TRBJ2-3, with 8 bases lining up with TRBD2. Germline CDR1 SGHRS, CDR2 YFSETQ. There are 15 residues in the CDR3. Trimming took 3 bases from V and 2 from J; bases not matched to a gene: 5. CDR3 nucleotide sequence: TGCGCCAGCAGCTCCGGGGGGGCCCTCACAGATACGCAGTATTTT. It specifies CASSSGGALTDTQYF.

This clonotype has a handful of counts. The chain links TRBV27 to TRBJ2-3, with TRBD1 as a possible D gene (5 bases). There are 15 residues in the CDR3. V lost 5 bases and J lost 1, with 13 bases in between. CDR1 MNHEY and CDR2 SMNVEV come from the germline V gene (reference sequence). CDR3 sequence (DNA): TGTGCCAGCAGTCCTACAGGATTTGGCACAGATACGCAGTATTTT. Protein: CASSPTGFGTDTQYF.

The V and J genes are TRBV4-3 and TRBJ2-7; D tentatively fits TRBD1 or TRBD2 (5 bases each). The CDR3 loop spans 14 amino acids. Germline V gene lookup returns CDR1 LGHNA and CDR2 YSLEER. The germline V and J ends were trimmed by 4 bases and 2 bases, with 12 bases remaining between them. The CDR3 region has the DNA TGCGCCAGCAGCCCCGGGACGCGGACCTACGAGCAGTACGTC. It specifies CASSPGTRTYEQYV.

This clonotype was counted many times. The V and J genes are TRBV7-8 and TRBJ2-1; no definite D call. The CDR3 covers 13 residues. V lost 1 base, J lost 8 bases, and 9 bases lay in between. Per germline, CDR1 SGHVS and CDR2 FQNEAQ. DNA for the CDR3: TGTGCCAGCAGCTTAGTATCCAGCTATGAGCAGTTCTTC. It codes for CASSLVSSYEQFF. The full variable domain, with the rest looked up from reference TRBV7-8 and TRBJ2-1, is GAGVSQSPRYKVAKRGQDVALRCDPISGHVSLFWYQQALGQGPEFLTYFQNEAQLDKSGLPSDRFFAERPEGSVSTLKIQRTQQEDSAVYLCASSLVSSYEQFFGPGTRLTVL.

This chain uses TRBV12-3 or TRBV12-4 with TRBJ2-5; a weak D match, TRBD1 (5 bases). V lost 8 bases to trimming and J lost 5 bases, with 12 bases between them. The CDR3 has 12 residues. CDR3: CASCLDSETQYF. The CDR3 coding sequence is TGTGCCAGCTGCCTAGACAGTGAGACCCAGTACTTC.

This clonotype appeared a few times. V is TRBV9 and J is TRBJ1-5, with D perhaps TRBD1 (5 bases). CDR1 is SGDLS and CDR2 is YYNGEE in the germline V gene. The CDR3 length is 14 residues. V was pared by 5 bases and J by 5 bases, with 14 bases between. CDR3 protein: CASSFGRDYQPQHF. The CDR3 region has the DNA TGTGCCAGCAGTTTCGGGCGGGACTATCAGCCCCAGCATTTT.

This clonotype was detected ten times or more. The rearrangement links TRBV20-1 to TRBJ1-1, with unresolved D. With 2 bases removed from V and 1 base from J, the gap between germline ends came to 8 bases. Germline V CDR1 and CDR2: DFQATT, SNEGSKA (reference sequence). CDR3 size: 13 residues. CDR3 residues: CSARLESNTEAFF. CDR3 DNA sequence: TGCAGTGCTAGACTCGAGTCGAACACTGAAGCTTTCTTT.

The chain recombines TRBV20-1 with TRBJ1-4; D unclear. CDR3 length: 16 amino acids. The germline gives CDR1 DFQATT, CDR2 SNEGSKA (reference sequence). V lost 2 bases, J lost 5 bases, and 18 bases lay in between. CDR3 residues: CSARPPSRGYNEKLFF. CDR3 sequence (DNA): TGCAGTGCTAGACCCCCCTCGAGAGGGTACAATGAAAAACTGTTTTTT.

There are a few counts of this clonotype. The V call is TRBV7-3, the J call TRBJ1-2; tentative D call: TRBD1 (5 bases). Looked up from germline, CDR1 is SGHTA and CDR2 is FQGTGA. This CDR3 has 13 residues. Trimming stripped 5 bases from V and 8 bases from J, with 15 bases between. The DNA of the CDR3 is TGTGCCAGCAGCGGGACCGGGACCGCGGGCTACACCTTC. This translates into CASSGTGTAGYTF.